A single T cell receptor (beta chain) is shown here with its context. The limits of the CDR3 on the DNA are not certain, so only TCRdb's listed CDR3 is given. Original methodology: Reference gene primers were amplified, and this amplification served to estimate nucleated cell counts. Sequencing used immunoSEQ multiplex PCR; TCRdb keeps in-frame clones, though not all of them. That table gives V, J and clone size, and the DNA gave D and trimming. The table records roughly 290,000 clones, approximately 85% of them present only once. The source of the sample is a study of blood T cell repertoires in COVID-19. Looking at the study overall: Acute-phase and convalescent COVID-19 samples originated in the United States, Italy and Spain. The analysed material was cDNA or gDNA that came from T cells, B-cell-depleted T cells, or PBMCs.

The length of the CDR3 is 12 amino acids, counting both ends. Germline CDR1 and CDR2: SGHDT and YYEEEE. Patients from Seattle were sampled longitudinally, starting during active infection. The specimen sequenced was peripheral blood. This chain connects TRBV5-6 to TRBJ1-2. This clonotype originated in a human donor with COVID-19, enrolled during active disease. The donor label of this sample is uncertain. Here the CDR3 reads CASSLTVGGGTF.